The clone carrying this TCR beta chain has at least ten counts. Its antigen is not identified. This CDR3 is 14 amino acids long. V was pared by 6 bases and J by 5 bases, with 10 bases of the junction left unmatched. The germline CDR1 and CDR2 sequences are MDHEN and SYDVKM. This record comes from a study of cytomegalovirus exposure and HLA in healthy donors. Study-wide findings and caveats: Reportedly, fewer N-insertions than the approximately 690-donor mean appeared in an Asian-associated ancestry cluster in a later analysis. The study listed roughly 160 cytomegalovirus-associated TCR beta chains. With later analysis, a missense DCLRE1C variant became linked to TCR beta V- and J-gene trimming. A previous analysis found most TCR beta V segments productive roughly 90% or roughly 30% of the time.

Use of 60 Vbeta and 13 Jbeta primers characterized the PCR. TCRdb's copy holds only in-frame clones and misses some; the assay was immunoSEQ multiplex PCR. The repertoire holds more than 95,000 clones, with 75% to 80% as singletons. The receptor's source is a man aged 60 to 69 in good health and CMV-seropositive. What was sequenced was PBMCs. V gene TRBV28 combines with J gene TRBJ2-7, with 7 bases fitting TRBD2. For the CDR3, the DNA is TGTGCCAGCAGAACAAGCGGGGAAGTACACGAGCAGTACTTC. The encoded protein is CASRTSGEVHEQYF.